Reported below is one TCR beta chain. Sequenced by immunoSEQ multiplex PCR; TCRdb stores in-frame clones only, minus some. This sample has 250,000 to 350,000 clones, with approximately 86% found just once. In germline, CDR1 is SNHLY, CDR2 FYNNEI. The V gene end was trimmed by 11 bases and the J gene end by 9 bases; junction bases not matched to a gene: 18. The CDR3 contains 16 residues. The sample originates from a study of blood T cell repertoires in COVID-19. The overall study: The study drew acute and convalescent COVID-19 samples from the United States, Italy and Spain. PBMCs, B-cell-depleted T cells, or T cells were the source of the cDNA or gDNA that made up the material.

The sequenced material came from peripheral blood. The chain is built from TRBV2 and TRBJ2-1, with 11 bases lining up with TRBD1. This receptor was obtained from a woman aged 50 to 60 with active or convalescent COVID-19. The CDR3 loop reads CAVTEGTGGMVGEQFF. CDR3 sequence (DNA): TGTGCCGTAACCGAGGGGACAGGGGGTATGGTCGGTGAGCAGTTCTTC.